This TCR beta chain was captured by sequencing in a study of shared clonotypes between healthy human individuals. The overall study: Every donor yielded three CD4 naive, three CD4 memory, two CD8 naive and one CD8 memory plate. Overall study findings and caveats: Though the depth was large, rarefaction showed that sorted-subset sequencing was incomplete. Clonotypes which were not shared had lower generation probabilities than clonotypes that all four donors shared.

This clone was seen only a few times. Its antigen is unknown. Sorted-subset replicate PCR reactions contained roughly 200 ng DNA, corresponding to tens of thousands of T cell genomes. Data came from immunoSEQ multiplex PCR; TCRdb stores just in-frame clones and leaves some out. The sample includes 300,000 to 400,000 clones, about 74% seen only once; the top ten take about 9.4%. Deletions cut 4 bases from V and 0 bases from J, with 16 bases between. CDR3 length: 16 residues. Per germline, CDR1 SGHRS and CDR2 YFSETQ. The sample consisted of memory CD4+ T cells sorted from blood. The subset here: CD45RA-negative fraction. The TCR originated in a man aged 25-40 years in good health. This chain links TRBV5-1 with TRBJ1-1, with D hard to call. CDR3 sequence reads: CASSSPKGSLNTEAFF. Written as DNA, the CDR3 is TGCGCCAGCAGCAGCCCTAAAGGTAGTTTGAACACTGAAGCTTTCTTT.